This TCR beta chain was recorded in a study of OX40 agonist ivuxolimab in advanced cancers. Study background: Ivuxolimab was administered intravenously to patients at 0.01 to 10 mg/kg every 2 weeks.

CDR3 length equals 15 residues. The V gene's germline CDR1 is SGHNT and CDR2 YYREEE (reference sequence). The V and J ends lost 2 bases and 0 bases respectively, with 11 bases between them. Study findings and constraints: Among the least clonally expanded were partial responders at 0.1-3.0 mg/kg. Nonresponders included some who also had low normalized T-cell clonal expansion.

Produced via immunoSEQ multiplex PCR; TCRdb's table is partial and in-frame only. The sample carries 83,000 or so clones, approximately 84% recorded once. As concerns this clone: Its matching antigen is unknown.

This sequence was found in an adult with an advanced solid tumor such as melanoma, head and neck, liver or kidney cancer. The specimen was CD4+ or CD8+ T cells sorted from blood, collected in a trial of the OX40 agonist ivuxolimab. The V gene is TRBV5-4, the J gene TRBJ1-2; perhaps TRBD1 as D (5 bases). This CDR3 is CASSFHQGTNYGYTF. In nucleotides, the CDR3 is TGTGCCAGCAGCTTTCATCAGGGCACTAACTATGGCTACACCTTC.